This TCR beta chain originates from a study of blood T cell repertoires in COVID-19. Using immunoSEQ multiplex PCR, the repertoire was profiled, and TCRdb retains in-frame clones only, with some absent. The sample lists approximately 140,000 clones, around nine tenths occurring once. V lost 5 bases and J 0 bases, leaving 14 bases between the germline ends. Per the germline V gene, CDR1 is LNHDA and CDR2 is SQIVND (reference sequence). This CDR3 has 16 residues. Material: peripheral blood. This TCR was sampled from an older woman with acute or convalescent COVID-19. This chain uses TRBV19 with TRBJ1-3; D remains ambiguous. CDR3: CASSQAGPNSGNTIYF. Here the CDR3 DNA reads TGTGCCAGTAGTCAGGCGGGCCCGAACTCTGGAAACACCATATATTTT.